Many counts were recorded for the clone carrying this T cell receptor (beta chain). The record originates from a study of patients with pleural tuberculosis. Trimming stripped 4 bases from V and 2 bases from J, with 17 bases between. The germline V gene has CDR1 SGHDT and CDR2 YYEEEE. The CDR3 loop spans 16 amino acids. TCRdb reanalysed the reads using MiXCR and keeps one entry per CDR3 protein. In the table there are nearly 30,000 distinct CDR3 sequences, over 15% of which are singletons. What was sequenced was peripheral blood. This rearrangement joins TRBV5-6 to TRBJ2-3; D gene unclear. The sequence came from a human donor with pleural tuberculosis. CDR3 coding DNA: TGTGCCAGCAGCCGAGAATCGTTAGCCCTCACAGATACGCAGTATTTT. Translation gives CASSRESLALTDTQYF.